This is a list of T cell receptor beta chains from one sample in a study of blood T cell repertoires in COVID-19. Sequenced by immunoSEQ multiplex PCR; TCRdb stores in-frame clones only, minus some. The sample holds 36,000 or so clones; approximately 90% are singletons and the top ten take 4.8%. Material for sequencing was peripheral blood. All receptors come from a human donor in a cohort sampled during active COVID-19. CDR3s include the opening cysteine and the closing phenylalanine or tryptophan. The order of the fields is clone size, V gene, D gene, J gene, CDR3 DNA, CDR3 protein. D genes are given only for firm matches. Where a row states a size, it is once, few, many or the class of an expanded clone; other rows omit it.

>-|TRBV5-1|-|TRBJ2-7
TGCGCCAGCACACAGGGCTACGAGCAGTACTTC
CASTQGYEQYF
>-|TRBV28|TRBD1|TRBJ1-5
TGTGCCAGCAGTTTAGGCGACAGGGCGGATCAGCCCCAGCATTTT
CASSLGDRADQPQHF
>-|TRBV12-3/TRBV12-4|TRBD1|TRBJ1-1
TGTGCCAGCGGACAGGGCTTTCGCACTGAAGCTTTCTTT
CASGQGFRTEAFF
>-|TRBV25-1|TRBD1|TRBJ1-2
TGTGCCAGCAGTCCCCCTGACAGGGGAAATGGCTACACCTTC
CASSPPDRGNGYTF
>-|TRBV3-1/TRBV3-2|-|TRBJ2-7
TGTGCCAGCAGCCTCTTACGTATTGGGCAGGATTACGAGCAGTACTTC
CASSLLRIGQDYEQYF
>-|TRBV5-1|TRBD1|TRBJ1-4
TGCGCCAGCAGACCGACAGGGGACGTTAATGAAAAACTGTTTTTT
CASRPTGDVNEKLFF
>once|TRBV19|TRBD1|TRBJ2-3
TGTGCCAGTAGTCTTAGACAGGGAACCGATACGCAGTATTTT
CASSLRQGTDTQYF
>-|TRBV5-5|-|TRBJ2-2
TGTGCCAGCAGCTTGGCCCGGGGAGGTGTCTCCGGGGAGCTGTTTTTT
CASSLARGGVSGELFF
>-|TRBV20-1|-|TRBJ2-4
TGCAGTGCTAGATCTAAAAACATTCAGTACTTC
CSARSKNIQYF
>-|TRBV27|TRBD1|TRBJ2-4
TGTGCCAGCAGTTTAGGGTCAGGGGGCACCAAAAACATTCAGTACTTC
CASSLGSGGTKNIQYF
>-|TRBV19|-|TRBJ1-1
TGTGCCAGTAGTATGCTTGAGCGGACTGAAGCTTTCTTT
CASSMLERTEAFF
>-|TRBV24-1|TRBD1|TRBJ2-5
TGTGCCACCGGAGACAGGGGGCAACAGACCCAGTACTTC
CATGDRGQQTQYF
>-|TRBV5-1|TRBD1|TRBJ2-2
TGCGCCAGCAGCTCGACAGGGTCCGCAAACACCGGGGAGCTGTTTTTT
CASSSTGSANTGELFF
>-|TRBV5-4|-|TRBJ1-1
TGTGCCAGCAGCCCGGAAACAGGCGGGAAGAGGGCTTTCTTT
CASSPETGGKRAFF
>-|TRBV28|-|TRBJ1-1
TGTGCCAGCAGTTTAGGGGGAGGGAATGGGAACACTGAAGCTTTCTTT
CASSLGGGNGNTEAFF
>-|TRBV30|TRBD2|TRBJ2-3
TGTGCCTGGAGTGTTGCTAGCGGGACCTATCCAGATACGCAGTATTTT
CAWSVASGTYPDTQYF
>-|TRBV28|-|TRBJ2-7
TGTGCCAGCAGTTTAGGGGGCAGGAGTCGGTACGAGCAGTACTTC
CASSLGGRSRYEQYF
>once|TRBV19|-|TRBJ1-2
TGTGCCAGTAGTATTTTACAGTCCTATGGCTACACCTTC
CASSILQSYGYTF
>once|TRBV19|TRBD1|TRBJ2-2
TGTGCCAGTAGTCGAGTTTTATTTTATGGGACAGACACCGGGGAGCTGTTTTTT
CASSRVLFYGTDTGELFF
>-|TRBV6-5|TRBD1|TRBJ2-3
TGTGCCAGCTCCAGACAGGGGATCACAGATACGCAGTATTTT
CASSRQGITDTQYF
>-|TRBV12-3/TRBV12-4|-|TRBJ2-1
TGTGCCAGCAGCAGGGGTAATGAGCAGTTCTTC
CASSRGNEQFF
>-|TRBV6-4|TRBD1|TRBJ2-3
TGTGCCAGCAGTCGACAGGGTATACAAGATACGCAGTATTTT
CASSRQGIQDTQYF
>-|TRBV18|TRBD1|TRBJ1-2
TGTGCCAGCTCACCACCGTCACAGGGGGCGGGTGGCTACACCTTC
CASSPPSQGAGGYTF
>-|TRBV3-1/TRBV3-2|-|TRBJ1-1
TGTGCCAGCAGCCCCTTGTTCCCGGGGACTGAAGCTTTCTTT
CASSPLFPGTEAFF
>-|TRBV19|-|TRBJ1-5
TGTGCCACCCGAACAGGGTTTCAGCCCCAGCATTTT
CATRTGFQPQHF
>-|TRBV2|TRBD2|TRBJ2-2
TGTGCCAGCAGCTCCCGGACTAGCGGGAGCGCGAACACCGGGGAGCTGTTTTTT
CASSSRTSGSANTGELFF
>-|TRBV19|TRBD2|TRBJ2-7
TGTGCCAGTAAACGCTCAGCGGGGGGAAAGGACGAGCAGTACTTC
CASKRSAGGKDEQYF
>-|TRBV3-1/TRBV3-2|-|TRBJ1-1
TGTGCCACCCGGGGGGGGACTGAAGCTTTCTTT
CATRGGTEAFF
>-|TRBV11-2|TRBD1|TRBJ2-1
TGTGCCAGCAGCTTCCCCGGACAGGCCGGAACGCTCAATGAGCAGTTCTTC
CASSFPGQAGTLNEQFF
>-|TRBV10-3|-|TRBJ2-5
TGTGCCATCAGTGAGTCTATGACAGGACAAGAGACCCAGTACTTC
CAISESMTGQETQYF
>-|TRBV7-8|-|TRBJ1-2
TGTGCCAGCAGCCCCGGTACTAACTATGGCTACACCTTC
CASSPGTNYGYTF
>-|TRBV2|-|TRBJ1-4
TGTGCCAGCAGTTCGGGTTTCACGGGTGATGAAAAACTGTTTTTT
CASSSGFTGDEKLFF
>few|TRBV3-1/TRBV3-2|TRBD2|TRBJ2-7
TGTGCCAGCAGCCGGCTAGCGGGAGCAAGTGAGCAGTACTTC
CASSRLAGASEQYF
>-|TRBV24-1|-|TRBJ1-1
TGTGCCACCAGTGTTACAGGGTCTGAAGCTTTCTTT
CATSVTGSEAFF
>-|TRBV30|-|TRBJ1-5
TGTGCCTGGAGCTCCGCCGGGAATCAGCCCCAGCATTTT
CAWSSAGNQPQHF
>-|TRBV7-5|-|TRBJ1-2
TGTGTCAGAAGTTTAGGCTTCCGGGAAGGTAGCTATGGCTACACCTTC
CVRSLGFREGSYGYTF
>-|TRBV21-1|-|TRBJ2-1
TGTGCCAGCAGCAATAGGCCGGACAGTAGGTACAATGAGCAGTTCTTC
CASSNRPDSRYNEQFF
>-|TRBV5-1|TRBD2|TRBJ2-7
TGCGCCAGCAGCTTGGCCTCCGGACTAGCCCCCTACACCTACGAGCAGTACTTC
CASSLASGLAPYTYEQYF
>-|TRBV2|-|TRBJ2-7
TGTGCCAGCAGTGTAGTGTCCTACGAGCAGTACTTC
CASSVVSYEQYF
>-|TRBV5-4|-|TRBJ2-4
TGTGCCAGCAGCTTGGGGGGCGAGGTAGCCAAAAACATTCAGTACTTC
CASSLGGEVAKNIQYF
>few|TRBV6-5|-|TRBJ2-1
TGTGCCAGCAGTCAGACTAGAGATGAGCAGTTCTTC
CASSQTRDEQFF
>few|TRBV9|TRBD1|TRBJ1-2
TGTGCCAGCAGCACCAACAGGGGCCATGGCTACACCTTC
CASSTNRGHGYTF
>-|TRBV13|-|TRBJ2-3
TGTGCCAGCAGCTTAGGCGGGTACACAGATACGCAGTATTTT
CASSLGGYTDTQYF
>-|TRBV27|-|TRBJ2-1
TGTGCCACCCGAGATAGCGGCTCCTACAATGAGCAGTTCTTC
CATRDSGSYNEQFF
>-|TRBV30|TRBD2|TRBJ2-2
TGTGCCTGGAGTGTAGCTGGGACTAGGGGGGCGGAGCTGTTTTTT
CAWSVAGTRGAELFF
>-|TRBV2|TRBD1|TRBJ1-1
TGTGCCAGCAGTGAAGCAGGGACAGAGTTTGAAGCTTTCTTT
CASSEAGTEFEAFF
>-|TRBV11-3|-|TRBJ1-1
TGTGCCAGCAGCTTAGATGCGGGGGCGAACACTGAAGCTTTCTTT
CASSLDAGANTEAFF
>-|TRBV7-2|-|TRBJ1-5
TGTGCCAGCAGCCCAGGGGTTCGTCAGCCCCAGCATTTT
CASSPGVRQPQHF
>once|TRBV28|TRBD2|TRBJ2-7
TGTGCCAGCAGTTTAACTCTAGCGGGGCCTGAGGCCTACGAGCAGTACTTC
CASSLTLAGPEAYEQYF
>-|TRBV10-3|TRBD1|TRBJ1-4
TGTGCCATCAGTGACTCCGACAGGGTAGGGGAAAAACTGTTTTTT
CAISDSDRVGEKLFF
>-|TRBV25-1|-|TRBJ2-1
TGTGCCAGCAGCTTTAGAGTTAATGAGCAGTTCTTC
CASSFRVNEQFF
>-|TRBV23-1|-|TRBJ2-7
TGCGCCAGCAGGCCAGGGAACTACGAGCAGTACTTC
CASRPGNYEQYF